A selection of T cell receptor beta chains follows, all from one sample in a study of CD8 T cells in Susac syndrome. TCRdb ran MiXCR on the immunoSEQ multiplex PCR reads and lists one entry per CDR3 protein. Here the sample spans around 69,000 distinct CDR3 sequences, roughly 95% being singletons. The source material was CD4+ T cells from PBMCs. These receptors were taken from a human donor with multiple sclerosis. Each CDR3 is given with its conserved first and last residue. A D gene is named only where the DNA matches it firmly. Some rows mark clone size as missing; the rest say once, few, many or name a class of expanded clone.

TRBJ2-7 | - | TRBV9 | 15 | TRBD1 | TGTGCCAGCAGCCCCAACGGACAGGGGCGAGCCGAGCAGTACTTC | CASSPNGQGRAEQYF
TRBJ2-5 | - | TRBV7-9 | 12 | TRBD1 | TGTGCCAGCACAACAGGGGAAGAGACCCAGTACTTC | CASTTGEETQYF
TRBJ2-3 | - | TRBV6-2/TRBV6-3 | 18 | TRBD2 | TGTGCCAGCAGCGCGCGCGCGGGACTAGCGGGGGGCACAGATACGCAGTATTTT | CASSARAGLAGGTDTQYF
TRBJ2-7 | - | TRBV28 | 13 | TRBD1 | TGTGCCAGCACCCCGGACAGGGGCTACGAGCAGTACTTC | CASTPDRGYEQYF
TRBJ2-5 | - | TRBV12-3/TRBV12-4 | 11 | - | TGTGCCAGCCTCTTAGGGGAGACCCAGTACTTC | CASLLGETQYF
TRBJ2-7 | - | TRBV4-1 | 15 | TRBD2 | TGCGCCAGCAGCCAACCGGGTCAGCGGGAGAGAGAGCAGTACTTC | CASSQPGQREREQYF
TRBJ2-5 | - | TRBV20-1 | 15 | TRBD2 | TGCAGTGCTCCCCAAGGTGCGGGGGGCGTAAGGACCCAGTACTTC | CSAPQGAGGVRTQYF
TRBJ1-2 | - | TRBV19 | 12 | - | TGTGCCAGTAGTAACCACAGGGATGGCTACACCTTC | CASSNHRDGYTF
TRBJ2-5 | - | TRBV7-2 | 17 | TRBD2 | TGTGCCAGCAGCTTAGGAGCTGCTAGCGGGGGGATGGAGACCCAGTACTTC | CASSLGAASGGMETQYF
TRBJ2-5 | - | TRBV19 | 13 | - | TGTGCCAGTAGAAGGGGAGCCAAGGAGACCCAGTACTTC | CASRRGAKETQYF
TRBJ2-6 | - | TRBV2 | 14 | - | TGTGCCAGCAAGGGGACGTTTGGGGCCAACGTCCTGACTTTC | CASKGTFGANVLTF
TRBJ2-1 | - | TRBV7-9 | 14 | TRBD2 | TGTGCCAGTGATAGCGGGGAAACCTACAATGAGCAGTTCTTC | CASDSGETYNEQFF
TRBJ2-5 | - | TRBV20-1 | 14 | - | TGCAGTGCCGAGGGTATCTACGGGCAAGAGACCCAGTACTTC | CSAEGIYGQETQYF
TRBJ2-1 | - | TRBV5-1 | 17 | - | TGCGCCAGCAGCTTTACAGCCCCGGCACAATGGAGGAATGAGCAGTTCTTC | CASSFTAPAQWRNEQFF
TRBJ1-1 | - | TRBV7-2 | 14 | - | TGTGCCAGCAGCCCGCAGGGTCTAGGGACTGAAGCTTTCTTT | CASSPQGLGTEAFF
TRBJ1-5 | - | TRBV18 | 13 | - | TGTGCCAGCTCACCCACAGACAATCAGCCCCAGCATTTT | CASSPTDNQPQHF
TRBJ1-1 | - | TRBV20-1 | 16 | - | TGCAGTGCTAGAGCCAGAAACAGGGAATCAAACACTGAAGCTTTCTTT | CSARARNRESNTEAFF
TRBJ2-7 | few | TRBV29-1 | 14 | TRBD1 | TGCAGCGGTGGTGGGGGACAGGGAATCCACGAGCAGTACTTC | CSGGGGQGIHEQYF
TRBJ2-5 | once | TRBV11-2 | 17 | TRBD1 | TGTGCCAGCAGCTTAGATCCGGGACAGGGAGAGGGAGAGACCCAGTACTTC | CASSLDPGQGEGETQYF
TRBJ2-3 | - | TRBV7-2 | 14 | - | TGTGCCAGCAGCTTAGTTCGGGGGAGAGATACGCAGTATTTT | CASSLVRGRDTQYF
TRBJ1-1 | - | TRBV7-2 | 15 | - | TGTGCCAGCAGCCGTTCGCGGTACCCAGGGAGTGAAGCTTTCTTT | CASSRSRYPGSEAFF
TRBJ2-3 | - | TRBV24-1 | 14 | - | TGTGCCACCAGTCACTGGACAGGCACAGATACGCAGTATTTT | CATSHWTGTDTQYF
TRBJ2-2 | - | TRBV5-1 | 14 | - | TGCGCCAGCAGCGCCGCTAGGATCACCGGGGAGCTGTTTTTT | CASSAARITGELFF
TRBJ2-7 | - | TRBV27 | 16 | TRBD2 | TGTGCCAGCAGTTTAACCCTAGCGGGGGTACCCTACGAGCAGTACTTC | CASSLTLAGVPYEQYF
TRBJ2-2 | - | TRBV3-1 | 13 | - | TGTGCCAGCAGCCTCACGGAACCCGGGGAGCTGTTTTTT | CASSLTEPGELFF
TRBJ2-7 | - | TRBV12-3/TRBV12-4 | 16 | TRBD1 | TGTGCCAGCAGTCCAACTGGGACAGGGGTGAGGGGCGAGCAGTACTTC | CASSPTGTGVRGEQYF
TRBJ2-6 | - | TRBV2 | 17 | - | TGTGCCAGCAGTTCAGACAGGCTGAGGTCTGGGGCCAACGTCCTGACTTTC | CASSSDRLRSGANVLTF
TRBJ2-1 | - | TRBV20-1 | 13 | TRBD2 | TGCAGTGCTAGAGTCGTAGCGGGGGCCCTAGAGGTCTTC | CSARVVAGALEVF
TRBJ2-1 | - | TRBV7-7 | 15 | TRBD2 | TGTGCTAGCAGCCCGGGGGGGGATTCCTACAATGAGCAGTTCTTC | CASSPGGDSYNEQFF
TRBJ2-1 | - | TRBV7-8 | 17 | TRBD2 | TGTGCCAGCAGCTCCCGGACTAGCGGGGTGAGCTACAATGAGCAGTTCTTC | CASSSRTSGVSYNEQFF
TRBJ1-2 | - | TRBV4-3 | 17 | TRBD1 | TGCGCCAGCAGCCAAGATCTTCGGGACAGCCCAATCTATGGCTACACCTTC | CASSQDLRDSPIYGYTF
TRBJ1-5 | once | TRBV12-3/TRBV12-4 | 12 | - | TGTGCCAGCAGTCCAATAAATCAGCCCCAGCATTTT | CASSPINQPQHF
TRBJ2-3 | - | TRBV4-1 | 12 | - | TGCGCCAGCAGCCAAGTCCTAGATACGCAGTATTTT | CASSQVLDTQYF
TRBJ2-7 | - | TRBV6-6 | 16 | - | TGTGCCAGCAGCCCTTTAGACCGGGGAAACTCCTACGAGCAGTACTTC | CASSPLDRGNSYEQYF
TRBJ2-3 | - | TRBV29-1 | 12 | - | TGCAGCGTGATGACTGGTACAGATACGCAGTATTTT | CSVMTGTDTQYF
TRBJ2-7 | - | TRBV2 | 14 | - | TGTGCCAGCAGTGACTCGCACACAACCTACGAGCAGTACTTC | CASSDSHTTYEQYF
TRBJ2-3 | - | TRBV5-1 | 14 | TRBD1 | TGCGCCAGCAGGACAGGGGCCCAACGGGATACGCAGTATTTT | CASRTGAQRDTQYF
TRBJ1-4 | - | TRBV2 | 13 | TRBD1 | TGTGCCAGCAGGGGACAGTCCTACAAAAAACTGTTTTTT | CASRGQSYKKLFF
TRBJ2-5 | once | TRBV29-1 | 15 | TRBD1 | TGCAGCGTTGAACTGACAGGGGGCCCAGCAGAGACCCAGTACTTC | CSVELTGGPAETQYF
TRBJ2-5 | - | TRBV5-1 | 13 | TRBD1 | TGCGCCAGCAGCACGGACAGGGCACAGACCCAGTACTTC | CASSTDRAQTQYF
TRBJ2-7 | - | TRBV20-1 | 15 | - | TGCAGTGCCAGAGGTAGATCAAGAGGAAGGGACGAGCAGTACTTC | CSARGRSRGRDEQYF
TRBJ2-1 | - | TRBV7-9 | 14 | - | TGTGCCAGCAGCCCCTCGGCACTCTACAATGAGCAGTTCTTC | CASSPSALYNEQFF
TRBJ2-2 | - | TRBV4-1 | 17 | - | TGCGCCAGCAGCCAAGGATCTGGACGGCGCCTGGGCGGGGAGCTGTTTTTT | CASSQGSGRRLGGELFF
TRBJ2-7 | once | TRBV12-3/TRBV12-4 | 15 | - | TGTGCCAGCAGTAAGCAGGGGACGCACACCTACGAGCAGTACTTC | CASSKQGTHTYEQYF
TRBJ2-2 | - | TRBV4-1 | 15 | TRBD2 | TGCGCCAGCAGCCCCGGACTAGCGGGGGCCGGGGAGCTGTTTTTT | CASSPGLAGAGELFF
TRBJ1-2 | - | TRBV3-1 | 14 | TRBD1 | TGTGCCAGCAGCCAAGATTTGTCAGGGGGTGGCTACACCTTC | CASSQDLSGGGYTF
TRBJ1-1 | - | TRBV11-2 | 15 | - | TGTGCCAGCAGCTTAGATTTGGGCACCAAAGCCGAAGCTTTCTTT | CASSLDLGTKAEAFF